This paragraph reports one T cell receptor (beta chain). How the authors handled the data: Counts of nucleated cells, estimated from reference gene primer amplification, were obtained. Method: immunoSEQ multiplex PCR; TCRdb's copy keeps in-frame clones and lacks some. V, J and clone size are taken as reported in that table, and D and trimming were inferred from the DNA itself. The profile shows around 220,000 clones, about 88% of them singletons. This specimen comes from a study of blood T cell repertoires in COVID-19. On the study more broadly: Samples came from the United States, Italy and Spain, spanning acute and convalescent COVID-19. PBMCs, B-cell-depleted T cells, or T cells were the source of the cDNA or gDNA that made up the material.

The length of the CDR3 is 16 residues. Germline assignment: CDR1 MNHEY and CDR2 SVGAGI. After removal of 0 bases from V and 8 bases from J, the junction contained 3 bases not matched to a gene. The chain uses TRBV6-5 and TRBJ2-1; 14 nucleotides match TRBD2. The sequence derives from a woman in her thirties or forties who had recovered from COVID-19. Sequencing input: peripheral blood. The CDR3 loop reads CASSYSGLAGAHEQFF. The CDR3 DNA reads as TGTGCCAGCAGTTACTCGGGACTAGCGGGAGCCCATGAGCAGTTCTTC.